A selection of T cell receptor beta chains follows, all from one sample in a study of spatial heterogeneity in lung cancer. Each CDR3 protein is one row after TCRdb ran MiXCR on the 5' RACE reads. The table shows some 21,000 distinct CDR3 sequences, with 3.5% to 5% occurring only once. The material sequenced was PBMCs, taken at surgery. These receptors were taken from a male donor with early-stage non-small cell lung cancer. Each CDR3 is given with its conserved first and last residue. The order of the fields is clone size, J gene, V gene, D gene, CDR3 DNA, CDR3 protein. D genes are given only for firm matches. Size is stated as how often the clone was seen (once, few, many) or a class if it is expanded.

>many|TRBJ1-2|TRBV7-9|TRBD1
TGTGCCAGCAGCTTAGGCGGACAGGGGGTCTACACCTTC
CASSLGGQGVYTF
>many|TRBJ2-1|TRBV6-2/TRBV6-3|-
TGTGCCAGCAGTTACGGGGCGTTAAGGAGAGACCCATTTGAGTTCTTC
CASSYGALRRDPFEFF
>many|TRBJ2-1|TRBV6-2/TRBV6-3|-
TGTGCCAGCAGTTACGTGGGTTACAATGAGCAGTTCTTC
CASSYVGYNEQFF
>many|TRBJ2-3|TRBV7-8|-
TGTGCCAGCAGCTTACAGGGCGCAGATACGCAGTATTTT
CASSLQGADTQYF
>many|TRBJ2-5|TRBV7-8|-
TGTGCCAGCAGCTCCGGCCTTCGAGAGACCCAGTACTTC
CASSSGLRETQYF
>many|TRBJ1-1|TRBV19|TRBD1
TGTGCCAGTAGTGAAGGACAGGGCGGCACTGAAGCTTTCTTT
CASSEGQGGTEAFF
>few|TRBJ2-4|TRBV5-5|-
TGTGCCAGCAGGTCCGGGGGGCTGGCCAAAAACATTCAGTACTTC
CASRSGGLAKNIQYF
>medium-sized|TRBJ1-5|TRBV6-5|-
TGTGCCAGCAGAGCGATGGGGGCCGGGCCCCAGCATTTT
CASRAMGAGPQHF
>many|TRBJ1-4|TRBV6-5|-
TGTGCCAGCAGTGCCACACTAGCAACTAATGAAAAACTGTTTTTT
CASSATLATNEKLFF
>many|TRBJ2-7|TRBV5-1|-
TGCGCCAGCAGCTTGGCACCTGGCGAGCAGTACTTC
CASSLAPGEQYF
>many|TRBJ2-7|TRBV5-5|-
TGTGCCAGCAGCTTGTTACGTACTACCTACGAGCAGTACTTC
CASSLLRTTYEQYF
>few|TRBJ2-1|TRBV2|TRBD1
TGTGCCAGCAGACGAACCGGGACAGGGAGATACAATGAGCAGTTCTTC
CASRRTGTGRYNEQFF
>few|TRBJ2-2|TRBV7-6|-
TGTGCCAGCAGCTTAGCATCCGCAGGCACCGGGGAGCTGTTTTTT
CASSLASAGTGELFF
>many|TRBJ2-1|TRBV6-6|TRBD2
TGTGCCAGCAGTGGACCTAGTATCAAGCGGGAGGATAATGAGCAGTTCTTC
CASSGPSIKREDNEQFF
>many|TRBJ1-1|TRBV13|-
TGTGCCAGCAGCTTACGAATAAACACTGAAGCTTTCTTT
CASSLRINTEAFF
>many|TRBJ2-7|TRBV18|-
TGTGCCAGCTCACCAATAGAGAGCTCCTACGAGCAGTACTTC
CASSPIESSYEQYF
>many|TRBJ2-1|TRBV11-3|-
TGTGCCAGTGGGGATTCCTACAATGAGCAGTTCTTC
CASGDSYNEQFF